These T cell receptor beta chains were read from a single sample in a study of regulatory T cells in long-lasting Graves disease. TCRdb itself ran the multiplex PCR reads through MiXCR, one entry per CDR3 protein. The sample has about 660,000 distinct CDR3 sequences; about 30% are singletons. The specimen was peripheral blood mononuclear cells (PBMCs), collected when the disease was refractory, from a patient treated with antithyroid drugs. Source of these receptors: a female donor with Graves disease. The CDR3 runs from the conserved cysteine through the conserved F or W. D genes are given only for firm matches. Size is omitted from some rows. Given values are once, few, many or a class for expanded clones.

>TRBJ2-5|.|.|TRBV12-5
TGTGCTAGTGGTTCAAGCGGCGAAGAGACCCAGTACTTC
CASGSSGEETQYF
>TRBJ2-1|.|.|TRBV5-1
TGCGCCAGCAGCTTGAGGGTGGCTGGCAGGGGGGGGCACAATGAGCAGTTCTTC
CASSLRVAGRGGHNEQFF
>TRBJ1-5|.|TRBD1|TRBV9
TGTGCCAGCAGCGAGGGACAGGGGTATGGACAGCCCCAGCATTTT
CASSEGQGYGQPQHF
>TRBJ1-2|.|TRBD1|TRBV5-5
TGTGCCAGCAGCCTAAGCCCAGGGGGCAGTAACTATGGCTACACCTTC
CASSLSPGGSNYGYTF
>TRBJ1-6|many|.|TRBV12-3/TRBV12-4
TGTGCCAGCAGCTTAGGCGGAGATAATTCACCCCTCCACTTT
CASSLGGDNSPLHF
>TRBJ1-1|few|TRBD1|TRBV29-1
TGCAGCGTCCGAGGAGGACAGGGCCTGAACACTGAAGCTTTCTTT
CSVRGGQGLNTEAFF
>TRBJ1-2|few|.|TRBV12-3/TRBV12-4
TGTGCCAGCAGTTTATCGGGGGCGGCGGGCTACACCTTC
CASSLSGAAGYTF
>TRBJ2-7|once|TRBD1|TRBV19
TGTGCCAGTAGCCTCTTTCTGAACCGGGGCAGGGGGAGCGAGCAGTACTTC
CASSLFLNRGRGSEQYF
>TRBJ2-5|.|TRBD1|TRBV28
TGTGCCAGCAAAGGACAGGGGTGGGAGACCCAGTACTTC
CASKGQGWETQYF
>TRBJ2-7|many|TRBD2|TRBV29-1
TGCAGCGTTGATCCCAGCGGGAGCTACGAGCAGTACTTC
CSVDPSGSYEQYF
>TRBJ1-2|.|.|TRBV19
TGTGCCACTGGCGACAGTCTATATGGCTACACCTTC
CATGDSLYGYTF
>TRBJ1-3|few|.|TRBV12-3/TRBV12-4
TGTGCCAGCAGTTTTGGAGGGGCTGGAAACACCATATATTTT
CASSFGGAGNTIYF
>TRBJ1-2|many|.|TRBV6-1
TGTGCCAGTTACAGCCCCGCGAACTATGGCTACACCTTC
CASYSPANYGYTF
>TRBJ2-7|few|.|TRBV28
TGTGCCAGCATGGTCGCGAGAAAGAGTTACGAGCAGTACTTC
CASMVARKSYEQYF
>TRBJ1-3|.|.|TRBV28
TGTGCCAGCAGTGAAGTGGCCCACTCTGGAAACACCATATATTTT
CASSEVAHSGNTIYF
>TRBJ2-7|few|.|TRBV3-1
TGTGCCAGCAGCCAAGAAGAGGCACTCAGCTACGAGCAGTACTTC
CASSQEEALSYEQYF
>TRBJ1-2|.|.|TRBV19
TGTGCCAGTAGTGGCCGGGACACCCTCTATGGCTACACCTTC
CASSGRDTLYGYTF
>TRBJ2-6|.|.|TRBV6-5
TGTGCCAGCAGTTACTATACGGGGGCCAACGTCCTGACTTTC
CASSYYTGANVLTF
>TRBJ1-1|many|.|TRBV12-3/TRBV12-4
TGTGCCAGCAGTTTGGTAGGAATAAACACTGAAGCTTTCTTT
CASSLVGINTEAFF
>TRBJ1-1|.|.|TRBV30
TGTGCCTGGGATCCGGGACGGATGAACACTGAAGCTTTCTTT
CAWDPGRMNTEAFF
>TRBJ2-7|.|TRBD2|TRBV7-3
TGTGCCAGCAGCTTATATGGGAGGGAGCGGACCTACGAGCAGTACTTC
CASSLYGRERTYEQYF
>TRBJ1-5|.|.|TRBV6-4
TGTGCCAGCAGTTACTCGATCAGGATCCTAGCAAATCAGCCCCAGCATTTT
CASSYSIRILANQPQHF
>TRBJ1-1|many|TRBD1|TRBV7-3
TGTGCCAGCAGCACGGGACAGGGGTCCACTGAAGCTTTCTTT
CASSTGQGSTEAFF
>TRBJ2-5|.|TRBD1|TRBV5-1
TGCGCCAGCACCCCCCGGGACAGGGGGCCGTCGGAGACCCAGTACTTC
CASTPRDRGPSETQYF
>TRBJ1-2|.|TRBD1|TRBV5-1
TGCGCCAGCAGCTTGGCCGGGACAGTAGGCGGCTACACCTTC
CASSLAGTVGGYTF
>TRBJ2-5|many|TRBD1|TRBV12-3/TRBV12-4
TGTGCCAGCAGCCCAACAGGGGGCGAAGAGACCCAGTACTTC
CASSPTGGEETQYF
>TRBJ2-5|.|TRBD2|TRBV9
TGTGCCAGCAGCTCGTATGGACTAGCGGAGGAGACCCAGTACTTC
CASSSYGLAEETQYF
>TRBJ2-7|.|.|TRBV7-3
TGTGCCAGGTCCCTCTACTACCTGGCGAAAGAGTCCTACGAGCAGTACTTC
CARSLYYLAKESYEQYF
>TRBJ1-1|few|.|TRBV19
TGTGCCAGTAGTACACACCCGGACGAGAACACTGAAGCTTTCTTT
CASSTHPDENTEAFF
>TRBJ1-5|few|.|TRBV20-1
TGCAGTGCTAGATCGCGGGGCGCAGGGCAGCCCCAGCATTTT
CSARSRGAGQPQHF
>TRBJ2-5|few|.|TRBV19
TGTGCCAGTAGTCCCAGACAGTCTTGGGAGACCCAGTACTTC
CASSPRQSWETQYF
>TRBJ1-6|few|.|TRBV6-2/TRBV6-3
TGTGCCAGCAGTTACTCGGAAGATCACCTCCACTTT
CASSYSEDHLHF
>TRBJ1-5|few|.|TRBV6-1
TGTGCCAGCAGCCACAGGGAGACCCAGCATTTT
CASSHRETQHF
>TRBJ1-3|.|.|TRBV20-1
TGCAGTGCCGCGGACAAGAGATGGAGGAACACCATATATTTT
CSAADKRWRNTIYF
>TRBJ2-7|.|TRBD2|TRBV20-1
TGCAGTGCGAGAGGCGGGAGGAGTATGTACGAGCAGTACTTC
CSARGGRSMYEQYF
>TRBJ1-2|many|.|TRBV27
TGTGCCAGCAGTTTGGCTTGGGGGGTTAACTATGGCTACACCTTC
CASSLAWGVNYGYTF
>TRBJ1-1|many|TRBD1|TRBV2
TGTGCCAGCAGTGTCCGACAGGGGAAAGCGGGCACTGAAGCTTTCTTT
CASSVRQGKAGTEAFF
>TRBJ1-4|once|.|TRBV4-2
TGTGCCAGCAGCCTAGATGGGATGGGGGAAAAACTGTTTTTT
CASSLDGMGEKLFF
>TRBJ1-2|many|TRBD1|TRBV29-1
TGCAGCGTTGGGGTCGGCAGGGGGCTTGCTAGCTATGGCTACACCTTC
CSVGVGRGLASYGYTF
>TRBJ2-1|many|TRBD2|TRBV11-2
TGTGCCAGCAGCTCACGACTAGCGGGAGGGTACAATGAGCAGTTCTTC
CASSSRLAGGYNEQFF
>TRBJ2-7|.|TRBD1|TRBV12-3/TRBV12-4
TGTGCCAGCAGCCCCGACAGGGGGGTCACCTACGAGCAGTACTTC
CASSPDRGVTYEQYF
>TRBJ1-6|few|.|TRBV20-1
TGCAGCGGACAGCGGAGTAATTCACCCCTCCACTTT
CSGQRSNSPLHF
>TRBJ2-5|few|TRBD2|TRBV2
TGTGCCAGCAGTGAAGTGGGGACTAGCGCCCGAGAGACCCAGTACTTC
CASSEVGTSARETQYF
>TRBJ1-4|many|.|TRBV11-2
TGTGCCAGCAGCCGGGGGGCCCGGGGTAATGAAAAACTGTTTTTT
CASSRGARGNEKLFF
>TRBJ1-2|few|.|TRBV24-1
TGTGCCACCAGTGAATGGGAAGGCTATGGCTACACCTTC
CATSEWEGYGYTF
>TRBJ1-5|few|.|TRBV6-1
TGTGCCAGCAGTACCCCGAATCAGCCCCAGCATTTT
CASSTPNQPQHF
>TRBJ2-3|.|TRBD1|TRBV5-6
TGTGCCAGCAGACAGGGACAGGGGAGCACAGATACGCAGTATTTT
CASRQGQGSTDTQYF
>TRBJ2-5|.|.|TRBV2
TGTGCCAGCAGCCCGCGCGGGGGCGGGAATTTTTTAGAGACCCAGTACTTC
CASSPRGGGNFLETQYF
>TRBJ2-7|many|.|TRBV30
TGTGCCTGGAGTGTATCTAGCTACGAGCAGTACTTC
CAWSVSSYEQYF
>TRBJ2-5|.|.|TRBV28
TGTGCCATCAAGAGGGGAGGTCAAGAGACCCAGTACTTC
CAIKRGGQETQYF